Described below is a single T cell receptor (beta chain) sequence and its context. The source of the sample is a study of blood T cell repertoires in COVID-19. J gave up 3 bases and V 4 bases, and 6 bases lay outside the gene matches. Germline-derived CDR1 and CDR2 are SGHRS and YFSETQ. The length of the CDR3 is 15 residues. Sequencing used immunoSEQ multiplex PCR; TCRdb keeps in-frame clones, though not all of them. Among some 310,000 clones listed, 90% were seen once. The sample comprised peripheral blood. The clonotype originates from a woman aged 40 to 50 with COVID-19, enrolled during active disease. V is TRBV5-1 and J is TRBJ1-4, with 7 bases identical to TRBD1. The CDR3 spells CASSESTGSNEKLFF. CDR3 coding DNA: TGCGCCAGCAGCGAATCGACAGGGTCTAATGAAAAACTGTTTTTT.